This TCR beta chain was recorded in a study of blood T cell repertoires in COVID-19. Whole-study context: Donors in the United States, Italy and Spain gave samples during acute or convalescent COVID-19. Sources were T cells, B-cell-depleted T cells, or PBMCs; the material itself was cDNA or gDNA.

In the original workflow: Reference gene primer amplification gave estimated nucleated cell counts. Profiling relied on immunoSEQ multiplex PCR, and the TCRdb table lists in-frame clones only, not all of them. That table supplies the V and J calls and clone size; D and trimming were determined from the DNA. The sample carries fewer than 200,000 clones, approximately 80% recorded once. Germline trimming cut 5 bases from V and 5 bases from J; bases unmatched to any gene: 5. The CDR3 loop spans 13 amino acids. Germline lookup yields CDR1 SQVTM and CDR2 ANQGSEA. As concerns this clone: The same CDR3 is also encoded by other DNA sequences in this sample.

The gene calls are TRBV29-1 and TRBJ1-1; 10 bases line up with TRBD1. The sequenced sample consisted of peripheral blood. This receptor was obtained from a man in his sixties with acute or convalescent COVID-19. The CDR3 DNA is TGCAGCGTTCCGGGACAGGGGAGGACTGAAGCTTTCTTT. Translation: CSVPGQGRTEAFF.